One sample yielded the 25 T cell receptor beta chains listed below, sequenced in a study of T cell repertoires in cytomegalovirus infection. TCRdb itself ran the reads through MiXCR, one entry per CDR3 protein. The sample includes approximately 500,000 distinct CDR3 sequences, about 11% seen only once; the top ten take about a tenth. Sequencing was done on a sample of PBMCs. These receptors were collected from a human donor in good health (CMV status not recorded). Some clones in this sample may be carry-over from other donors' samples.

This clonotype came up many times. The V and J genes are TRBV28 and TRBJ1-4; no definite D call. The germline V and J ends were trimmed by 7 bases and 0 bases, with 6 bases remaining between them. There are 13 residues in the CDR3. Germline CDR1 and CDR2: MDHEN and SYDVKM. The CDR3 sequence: CASNIATNEKLFF. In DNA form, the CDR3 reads TGTGCCAGCAATATTGCAACTAATGAAAAACTGTTTTTT.

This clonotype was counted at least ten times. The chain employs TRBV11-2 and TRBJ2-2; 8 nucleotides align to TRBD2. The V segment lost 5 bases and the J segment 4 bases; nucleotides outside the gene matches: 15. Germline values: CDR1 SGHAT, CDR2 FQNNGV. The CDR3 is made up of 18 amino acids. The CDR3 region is CASSPLSREVVRTGELFF. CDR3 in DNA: TGTGCCAGCAGCCCCCTCTCGCGGGAGGTTGTTCGCACCGGGGAGCTGTTTTTT.

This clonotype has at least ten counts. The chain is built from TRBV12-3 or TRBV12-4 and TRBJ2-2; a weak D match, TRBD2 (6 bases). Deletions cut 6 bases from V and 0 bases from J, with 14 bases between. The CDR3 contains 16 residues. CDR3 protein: CASSLSWGANTGELFF. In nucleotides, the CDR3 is TGTGCCAGCAGCCTCTCGTGGGGGGCGAACACCGGGGAGCTGTTTTTT.

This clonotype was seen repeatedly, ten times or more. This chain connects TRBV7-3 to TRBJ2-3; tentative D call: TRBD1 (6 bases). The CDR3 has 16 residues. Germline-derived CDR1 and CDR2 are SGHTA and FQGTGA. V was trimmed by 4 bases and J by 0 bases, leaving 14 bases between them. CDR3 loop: CASSSNPGTSTDTQYF. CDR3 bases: TGTGCCAGCAGCTCTAACCCCGGGACAAGCACAGATACGCAGTATTTT.

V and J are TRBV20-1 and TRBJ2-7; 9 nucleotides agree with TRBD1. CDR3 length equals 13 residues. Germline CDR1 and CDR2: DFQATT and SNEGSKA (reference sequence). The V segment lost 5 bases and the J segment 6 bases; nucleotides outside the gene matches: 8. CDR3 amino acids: CSAFHRGLGEQYF. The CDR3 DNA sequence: TGCAGTGCTTTCCACAGGGGGCTGGGCGAGCAGTACTTC.

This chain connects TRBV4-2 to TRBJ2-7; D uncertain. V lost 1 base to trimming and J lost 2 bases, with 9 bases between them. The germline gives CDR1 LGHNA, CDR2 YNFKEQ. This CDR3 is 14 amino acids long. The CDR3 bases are TGTGCCAGCAGCCAAGGGAACGGGCCCTACGAGCAGTACTTC. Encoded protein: CASSQGNGPYEQYF.

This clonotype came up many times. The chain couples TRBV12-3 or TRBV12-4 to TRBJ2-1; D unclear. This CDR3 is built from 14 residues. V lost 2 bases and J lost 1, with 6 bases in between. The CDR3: CASSLPQSYNEQFF. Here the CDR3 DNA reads TGTGCCAGCAGTTTACCACAGTCCTACAATGAGCAGTTCTTC.

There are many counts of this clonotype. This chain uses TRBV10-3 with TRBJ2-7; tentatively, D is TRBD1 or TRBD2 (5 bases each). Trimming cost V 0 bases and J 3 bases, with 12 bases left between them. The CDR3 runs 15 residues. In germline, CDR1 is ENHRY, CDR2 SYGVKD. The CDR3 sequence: CAISESWSGSYEQYF. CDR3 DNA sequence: TGTGCCATCAGTGAGTCGTGGTCAGGGAGCTACGAGCAGTACTTC.

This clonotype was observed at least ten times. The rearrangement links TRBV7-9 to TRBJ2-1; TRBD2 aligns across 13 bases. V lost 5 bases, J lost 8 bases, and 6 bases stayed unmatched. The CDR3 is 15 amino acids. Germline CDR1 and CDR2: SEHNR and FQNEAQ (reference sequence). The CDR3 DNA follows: TGTGCCAGCAGCCCGGGGACTAGCGGGGAAGATGAGCAGTTCTTC. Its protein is CASSPGTSGEDEQFF.

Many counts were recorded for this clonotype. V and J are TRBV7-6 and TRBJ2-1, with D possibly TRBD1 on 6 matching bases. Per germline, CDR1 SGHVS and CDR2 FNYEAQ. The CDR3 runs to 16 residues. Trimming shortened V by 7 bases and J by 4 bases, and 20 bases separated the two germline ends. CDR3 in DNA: TGTGCCAGCACCTCCTCTACAGGGCGATTATACAATGAGCAGTTCTTC. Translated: CASTSSTGRLYNEQFF.

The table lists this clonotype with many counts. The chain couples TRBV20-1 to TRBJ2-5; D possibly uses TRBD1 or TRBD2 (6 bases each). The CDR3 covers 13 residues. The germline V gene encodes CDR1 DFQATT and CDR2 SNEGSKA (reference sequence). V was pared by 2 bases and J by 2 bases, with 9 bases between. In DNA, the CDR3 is TGCAGTGCTAGAACAGGGAGGCAAGAGACCCAGTACTTC. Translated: CSARTGRQETQYF.

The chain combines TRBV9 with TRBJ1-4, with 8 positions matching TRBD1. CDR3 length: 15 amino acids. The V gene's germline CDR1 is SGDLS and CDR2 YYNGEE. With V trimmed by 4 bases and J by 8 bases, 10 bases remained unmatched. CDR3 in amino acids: CASSPLQGVGEKLFF. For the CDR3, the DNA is TGTGCCAGCAGCCCGCTACAGGGGGTAGGGGAAAAACTGTTTTTT. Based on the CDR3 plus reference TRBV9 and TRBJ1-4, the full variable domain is DSGVTQTPKHLITATGQRVTLRCSPRSGDLSVYWYQQSLDQGLQFLIQYYNGEERAKGNILERFSAQQFPDLHSELNLSSLELGDSALYFCASSPLQGVGEKLFFGSGTQLSVL.

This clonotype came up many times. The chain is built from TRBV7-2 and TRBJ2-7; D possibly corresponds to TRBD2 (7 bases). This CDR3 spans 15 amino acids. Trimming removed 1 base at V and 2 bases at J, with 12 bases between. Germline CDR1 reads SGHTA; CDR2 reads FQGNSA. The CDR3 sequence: CASSLDPGGPYEQYF. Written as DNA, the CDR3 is TGTGCCAGCAGCTTAGATCCCGGGGGGCCCTACGAGCAGTACTTC.

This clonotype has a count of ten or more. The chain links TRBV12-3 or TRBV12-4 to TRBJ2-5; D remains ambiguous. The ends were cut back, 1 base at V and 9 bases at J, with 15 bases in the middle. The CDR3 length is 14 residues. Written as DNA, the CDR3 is TGTGCCAGCAGTTTAGTCCCCCGGGCTGGGGCCCAGTACTTC. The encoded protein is CASSLVPRAGAQYF.

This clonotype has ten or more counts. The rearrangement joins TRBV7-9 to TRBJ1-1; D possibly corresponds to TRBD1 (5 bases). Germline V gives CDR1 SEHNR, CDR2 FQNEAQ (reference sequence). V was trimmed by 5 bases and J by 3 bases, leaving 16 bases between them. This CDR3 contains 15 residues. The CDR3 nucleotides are TGTGCCAGCAGCCTCTACCAGGGTAGGGACACTGAAGCTTTCTTT. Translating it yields CASSLYQGRDTEAFF.

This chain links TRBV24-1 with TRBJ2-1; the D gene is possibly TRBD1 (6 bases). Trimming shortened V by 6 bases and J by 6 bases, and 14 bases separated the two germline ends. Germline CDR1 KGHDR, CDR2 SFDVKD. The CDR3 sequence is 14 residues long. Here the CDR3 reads CATSQGSGFNEQFF. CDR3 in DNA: TGTGCCACCAGTCAGGGGTCGGGATTCAATGAGCAGTTCTTC.

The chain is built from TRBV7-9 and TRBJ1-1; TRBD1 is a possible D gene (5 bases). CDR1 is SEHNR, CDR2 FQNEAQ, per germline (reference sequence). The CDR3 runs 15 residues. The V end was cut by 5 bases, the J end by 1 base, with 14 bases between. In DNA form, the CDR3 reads TGTGCCAGCAGCCAAGGGCGGGGGACGAACACTGAAGCTTTCTTT. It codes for CASSQGRGTNTEAFF.

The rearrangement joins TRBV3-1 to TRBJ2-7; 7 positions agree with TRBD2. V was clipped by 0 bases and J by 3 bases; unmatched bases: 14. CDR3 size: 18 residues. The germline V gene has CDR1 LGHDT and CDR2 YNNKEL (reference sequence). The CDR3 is CASSQEPVVRGGGYEQYF. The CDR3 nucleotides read TGTGCCAGCAGCCAAGAGCCTGTAGTTCGAGGCGGGGGCTACGAGCAGTACTTC.

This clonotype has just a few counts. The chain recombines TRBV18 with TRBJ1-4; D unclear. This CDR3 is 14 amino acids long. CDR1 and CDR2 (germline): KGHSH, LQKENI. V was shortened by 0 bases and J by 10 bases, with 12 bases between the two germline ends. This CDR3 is CASSPPDGLGKLFF. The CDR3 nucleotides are TGTGCCAGCTCACCACCGGACGGGCTGGGAAAACTGTTTTTT.

The CDR3 is CASSQDPQGLEAFF. The CDR3 bases are TGTGCCAGCAGCCAAGATCCCCAGGGCCTAGAAGCTTTCTTT. The gene calls are TRBV3-1 and TRBJ1-1; weak D call: TRBD1 (5 bases). This CDR3 has 14 amino acids. Per germline, CDR1 LGHDT and CDR2 YNNKEL (reference sequence). The V and J ends lost 0 bases and 8 bases respectively, with 13 bases between them.

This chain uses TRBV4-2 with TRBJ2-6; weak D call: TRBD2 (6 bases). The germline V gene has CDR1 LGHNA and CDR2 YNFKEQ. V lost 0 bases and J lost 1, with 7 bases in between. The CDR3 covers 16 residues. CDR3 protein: CASSQEGTSGANVLTF. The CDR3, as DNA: TGTGCCAGCAGCCAAGAGGGGACTTCTGGGGCCAACGTCCTGACTTTC.

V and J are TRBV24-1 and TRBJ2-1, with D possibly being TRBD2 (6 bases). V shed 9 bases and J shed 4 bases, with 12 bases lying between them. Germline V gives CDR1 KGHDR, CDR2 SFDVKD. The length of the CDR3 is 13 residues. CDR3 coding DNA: TGTGCCACCTCTCTACGGGGGTACAATGAGCAGTTCTTC. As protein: CATSLRGYNEQFF.

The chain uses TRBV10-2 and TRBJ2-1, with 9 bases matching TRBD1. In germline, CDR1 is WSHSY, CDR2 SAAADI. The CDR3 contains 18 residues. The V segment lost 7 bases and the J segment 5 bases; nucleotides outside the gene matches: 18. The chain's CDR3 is CASNNLGWTGEVDNEQFF. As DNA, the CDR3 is TGCGCCAGCAACAATTTGGGGTGGACAGGGGAAGTAGACAATGAGCAGTTCTTC.

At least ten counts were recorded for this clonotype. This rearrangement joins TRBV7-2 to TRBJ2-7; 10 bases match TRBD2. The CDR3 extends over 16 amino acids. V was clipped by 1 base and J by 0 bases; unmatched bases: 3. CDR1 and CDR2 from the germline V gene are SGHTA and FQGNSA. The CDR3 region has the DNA TGTGCCAGCAGCTTAGTAGCGGGAGGAGGCTCCTACGAGCAGTACTTC. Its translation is CASSLVAGGGSYEQYF.

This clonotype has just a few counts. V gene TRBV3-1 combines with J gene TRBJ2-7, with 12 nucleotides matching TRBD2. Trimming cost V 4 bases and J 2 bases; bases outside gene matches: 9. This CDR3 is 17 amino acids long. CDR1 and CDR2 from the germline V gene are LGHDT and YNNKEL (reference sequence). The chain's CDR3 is CASSRIGLAGSPYEQYF. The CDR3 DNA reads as TGTGCCAGCAGCCGTATTGGACTAGCGGGATCCCCCTACGAGCAGTACTTC.